Shown below are 24 T cell receptor beta chains from a single sample sequenced in a study of blood T cell repertoires in COVID-19. Generated by immunoSEQ multiplex PCR, the TCRdb table keeps only in-frame clones and is missing some. The sample comprises 250,000 or so clones, 89% of which are singletons, and 4% to 5% rests with the top ten. The material sequenced was peripheral blood. These receptor sequences come from a woman in her thirties or forties who had recovered from COVID-19.

The chain is built from TRBV10-2 and TRBJ2-2, with D perhaps matching TRBD2 (5 bases). The CDR3 totals 16 residues. The V and J ends lost 0 bases and 3 bases respectively, with 11 bases between them. Germline V gene data show CDR1 as WSHSY and CDR2 as SAAADI. Here the CDR3 reads CASSESIGEYTGELFF. The CDR3 nucleotides are TGCGCCAGCAGTGAGTCGATCGGGGAGTACACCGGGGAGCTGTTTTTT.

The chain uses TRBV7-9 and TRBJ2-3; TRBD2 matches 8 bases. Germline V CDR1 and CDR2: SEHNR, FQNEAQ (reference sequence). This CDR3 contains 15 residues. V lost 3 bases and J lost 1; bases outside the gene matches: 3. This chain's CDR3 is CASSFSGMGTDTQYF. CDR3 coding DNA: TGTGCCAGCAGCTTTAGCGGGATGGGCACAGATACGCAGTATTTT.

This clone was recorded only once. This chain connects TRBV7-8 to TRBJ2-2; the D is unclear. CDR1 and CDR2 from the germline V gene are SGHVS and FQNEAQ. This CDR3 region has 16 residues. The V gene lost 5 bases and the J gene lost 0 bases, with 13 bases spanning the gap. CDR3 region: CASSLRLGTNTGELFF. The CDR3 DNA follows: TGTGCCAGCAGCCTGCGACTGGGTACGAACACCGGGGAGCTGTTTTTT.

The chain joins TRBV10-3 to TRBJ2-5; 7 nucleotides line up with TRBD2. The CDR3 runs to 13 residues. The germline V gene has CDR1 ENHRY and CDR2 SYGVKD. V was clipped by 11 bases and J by 3 bases; unmatched bases: 9. The CDR3 sequence: CASAVGGEETQYF. The CDR3 DNA is TGTGCCTCCGCGGTTGGGGGGGAAGAGACCCAGTACTTC.

In this sample, this clone turned up a few times. This chain connects TRBV5-1 to TRBJ1-6; 7 bases map to TRBD1. The CDR3 is 16 amino acids. Germline CDR1 reads SGHRS; CDR2 reads YFSETQ. The J segment lost 7 bases and the V segment lost 4 bases, leaving 11 bases of the junction unmatched. The CDR3 nucleotides are TGCGCCAGCAGCGTTCTTCCGGGACAGTCCAATTCACCCCTCCACTTT. As protein: CASSVLPGQSNSPLHF.

The genes are TRBV10-1 and TRBJ2-1, with 9 bases that match TRBD2. CDR3 length: 17 amino acids. CDR1 WNHNN and CDR2 SYGVQD come from the germline V gene (reference sequence). J gave up 0 bases and V 2 bases, and 5 bases lay outside the gene matches. This chain's CDR3 is CASSEGLAGYSYNEQFF. The CDR3 DNA sequence: TGCGCCAGCAGTGAGGGCCTAGCGGGATACTCCTACAATGAGCAGTTCTTC.

This clone was found a few times. The chain is built from TRBV2 and TRBJ2-2; 8 nucleotides agree with TRBD1. CDR1 and CDR2 (germline): SNHLY, FYNNEI. Unmatched junction bases numbered 11, after V lost 7 bases and J lost 4 bases. The CDR3 is 16 amino acids. This CDR3 reads CASITDRGAGTGELFF. DNA for the CDR3: TGTGCCAGCATTACCGACAGGGGAGCGGGCACCGGGGAGCTGTTTTTT.

The rearrangement joins TRBV30 to TRBJ2-3; D is perhaps TRBD1 (5 bases). The CDR3 runs 15 residues. V was clipped by 4 bases and J by 4 bases, with 18 bases between them. The germline CDR1 and CDR2 sequences are GTSNPN and SVGIG (reference sequence). CDR3 DNA: TGTGCCTGGACCAAGGGGCTAGATGGGTCAGATACGCAGTATTTT. Residues: CAWTKGLDGSDTQYF.

The V call is TRBV18, the J call TRBJ2-7; D call uncertain. This CDR3 has 14 residues. V dropped 0 bases and J dropped 1 base, with 7 bases sitting between them. CDR1 and CDR2 from the germline V gene are KGHSH and LQKENI. The CDR3 DNA reads TGTGCCAGCTCACCACCGTCGACTTCCTACGAGCAGTACTTC. Protein sequence: CASSPPSTSYEQYF.

The rearrangement links TRBV5-1 to TRBJ1-3, with D maybe TRBD1 (5 bases). The germline V gene has CDR1 SGHRS and CDR2 YFSETQ. V shed 4 bases and J shed 0 bases, with 11 bases lying between them. CDR3 size: 15 residues. The CDR3 bases are TGCGCCAGCAGCATTACAGGAAACTCTGGAAACACCATATATTTT. Its translation: CASSITGNSGNTIYF.

In its sample, this clone was seen once. This rearrangement joins TRBV7-9 to TRBJ1-4; 7 nucleotides align to TRBD1. The CDR3 is 15 amino acids. V trimming: 5 bases; J trimming: 5 bases; junction bases outside the gene matches: 8. Germline CDR1 is SEHNR and CDR2 is FQNEAQ (reference sequence). CDR3 region: CASSPPGQINEKLFF. CDR3 in DNA: TGTGCCAGCAGCCCGCCGGGACAGATAAATGAAAAACTGTTTTTT.

The rearrangement joins TRBV7-6 to TRBJ2-7; the match to TRBD1 covers 9 bases. The CDR3 is 15 residues long. V was clipped by 5 bases and J by 7 bases; unmatched bases: 12. The V gene's germline CDR1 is SGHVS and CDR2 FNYEAQ. For the CDR3, the DNA is TGTGCCAGCAGCCCGGGCCGGGACAGGGTGTCTGAGCAGTACTTC. Encoded protein: CASSPGRDRVSEQYF.

The gene calls are TRBV6-5 and TRBJ2-3; 8 positions agree with TRBD2. This CDR3 spans 13 amino acids. V lost 6 bases, J lost 5 bases, and 4 bases stayed unmatched. CDR1 and CDR2 (germline): MNHEY, SVGAGI. CDR3 sequence: CASRAGGGDTQYF. The DNA for the CDR3 is TGTGCCAGCAGGGCGGGGGGTGGAGATACGCAGTATTTT.

V usage is TRBV5-4 and J usage is TRBJ1-3; D is ambiguous. Trimming took off 5 bases at V and 0 bases at J, with 6 bases between the two ends. CDR3 length: 13 amino acids. Germline CDR1 SGHNT, CDR2 YYREEE (reference sequence). In DNA form, the CDR3 reads TGTGCCAGCAGTCAGTTCTCTGGAAACACCATATATTTT. Translating it yields CASSQFSGNTIYF.

This rearrangement joins TRBV6-4 to TRBJ2-6; D perhaps matches TRBD2 (5 bases). V was clipped by 5 bases and J by 2 bases, with 7 bases between them. Germline V gene lookup returns CDR1 MRHNA and CDR2 SNTAGT. This CDR3 contains 14 residues. DNA of the CDR3: TGTGCCAGCAGTAGGGAGCCTGGGGCCAACGTCCTGACTTTC. It translates to CASSREPGANVLTF.

This sequence joins TRBV5-8 and TRBJ2-7; D is undetermined. This CDR3 has 16 residues. Per germline, CDR1 SGHTS and CDR2 YDEGEE. With 0 bases removed from V and 2 bases from J, the gap between germline ends came to 15 bases. The CDR3 loop reads CASSLAFGPTTYEQYV. DNA of the CDR3: TGTGCCAGCAGCTTGGCGTTTGGTCCTACTACCTACGAGCAGTACGTC.

This chain connects TRBV3-1 (or the pseudogene TRBV3-2) to TRBJ2-1; TRBD1 matches at 12 bases. V shed 3 bases and J 8 bases; nucleotides not matched to a gene: 5. CDR1 and CDR2 (germline): LGHDT, YNNKEL (reference sequence). The CDR3 is 15 residues long. CDR3 region: CASSQGTGGADEQFF. CDR3 bases: TGTGCCAGCAGCCAGGGGACAGGGGGCGCGGATGAGCAGTTCTTC.

This clone was detected ten times or more. The chain is built from TRBV7-9 and TRBJ1-2; D is undetermined. The CDR3 extends over 11 amino acids. Germline values: CDR1 SEHNR, CDR2 FQNEAQ (reference sequence). Trimming removed 5 bases at V and 8 bases at J, with 9 bases between. The CDR3: CASSRSQGYTF. In DNA form, the CDR3 reads TGTGCCAGCAGCCGATCCCAGGGCTACACCTTC.

V gene TRBV19 combines with J gene TRBJ1-1; possible D gene TRBD1, 5 bases. Germline-derived CDR1 and CDR2 are LNHDA and SQIVND (reference sequence). CDR3 length equals 17 residues. V lost 1 base and J 0 bases, leaving 15 bases between the germline ends. The CDR3: CASSIGPAGPMNTEAFF. CDR3 DNA sequence: TGTGCCAGTAGTATAGGTCCGGCAGGGCCTATGAACACTGAAGCTTTCTTT.

The V gene is TRBV3-1 (or the pseudogene TRBV3-2), the J gene TRBJ2-1; maybe TRBD2 (6 bases). The germline V and J ends were trimmed by 4 bases and 7 bases, with 17 bases remaining between them. The germline gives CDR1 LGHDT, CDR2 YNNKEL (reference sequence). The CDR3 is made up of 15 amino acids. The CDR3 here is CASSRGVGTKNEQFF. DNA of the CDR3: TGTGCCAGCAGCCGCGGGGTAGGGACGAAAAATGAGCAGTTCTTC.

The rearrangement uses TRBV5-5 and TRBJ2-5; 9 nucleotides match TRBD2. Trimming took 4 bases from V and 2 from J; bases not matched to a gene: 6. Germline-derived CDR1 and CDR2 are SGHKS and YYEKEE (reference sequence). This CDR3 region has 15 residues. CDR3 in DNA: TGTGCCAGCAGCGGTCTAGCGGGAAGGCAAGAGACCCAGTACTTC. It is translated as CASSGLAGRQETQYF.

The chain joins TRBV24-1 to TRBJ2-1, with 11 bases lining up with TRBD2. Germline V gene lookup returns CDR1 KGHDR and CDR2 SFDVKD. This CDR3 is 15 amino acids long. V dropped 5 bases and J dropped 9; count of bases not matched to a gene: 8. The CDR3 DNA reads as TGTGCCACCAGTGTAGCGGGAGGGCCCCAGACTGAGCAGTTCTTC. Its translation is CATSVAGGPQTEQFF.

This clone was seen only a few times. The chain recombines TRBV6-5 with TRBJ1-2, with TRBD1 identical over 9 bases. Trimming removed 4 bases from V and 5 bases from J; junction bases left unmatched: 11. CDR1 is MNHEY, CDR2 SVGAGI, per germline. The CDR3 has 16 residues. The CDR3 region is CASSSPHGTGTYGYTF. CDR3 in DNA: TGTGCCAGCAGTTCCCCGCACGGGACAGGGACTTATGGCTACACCTTC.

The chain joins TRBV15 to TRBJ2-7; 12 positions agree with TRBD2. From germline, CDR1 is LNHNV and CDR2 YYDKDF (reference sequence). The CDR3 extends over 17 amino acids. Trimming removed 0 bases from V and 3 bases from J; junction bases left unmatched: 6. CDR3 in amino acids: CATSRELTSGGIYEQYF. CDR3 nucleotide sequence: TGTGCCACCAGCAGAGAACTGACTAGCGGGGGTATCTACGAGCAGTACTTC.